These 27 T cell receptor beta chains were all obtained from the same sample, sequenced in a study of cytomegalovirus exposure and HLA in healthy donors. The PCR ran on 60 Vbeta and 13 Jbeta primers. Libraries were prepared by immunoSEQ multiplex PCR; TCRdb keeps only in-frame clonotypes and omits some of them. There are some 150,000 clones in the sample; about three quarters occur only once, and 5% to 8% lies in the top ten. Sequencing was carried out using PBMCs. The source is a man aged 40-49 years in good health and CMV-seropositive.

This chain uses TRBV19 with TRBJ2-5, with TRBD2 matching over 9 bases. The CDR3 totals 16 residues. Germline loops: CDR1 LNHDA, CDR2 SQIVND (reference sequence). With V trimmed by 4 bases and J by 6 bases, 12 bases remained unmatched. The CDR3 DNA follows: TGTGCCAGTAGTACCCGAGAAGCGGGAGGTTCGAAGACCCAGTACTTC. Protein: CASSTREAGGSKTQYF.

This chain connects TRBV18 to TRBJ2-7; 9 nucleotides line up with TRBD2. Germline assignment: CDR1 KGHSH and CDR2 LQKENI. The CDR3 contains 16 residues. V trimming: 2 bases; J trimming: 3 bases; junction bases outside the gene matches: 8. The CDR3 region has the DNA TGTGCCAGCTCACCAGCGGGGGGGAGGTCCCTCTACGAGCAGTACTTC. This encodes CASSPAGGRSLYEQYF.

This chain joins TRBV21-1 and TRBJ1-1; no DNA check was done on the table's D call, TRBD1. TRBV21-1 is described as a pseudogene. The CDR3 runs to 14 residues. The CDR3 DNA follows: TGTGCCAGCAGCGCACAGGGGGAGCACACTGAAGCTTTCTTT. Protein: CASSAQGEHTEAFF.

The chain carries TRBV28 and TRBJ2-7; D is unclear. In germline, CDR1 is MDHEN, CDR2 SYDVKM. Trimming took off 5 bases at V and 1 base at J, with 9 bases between the two ends. The CDR3 sequence is 13 residues long. CDR3 nucleotides: TGTGCCAGCAGTCCCGGGTTTTCCTACGAGCAGTACTTC. Protein product: CASSPGFSYEQYF.

J is TRBJ2-1 and V is TRBV19; 7 bases match TRBD2. CDR3 size: 18 residues. J was trimmed by 0 bases and V by 0 bases; bases with no gene match: 8. Germline values: CDR1 LNHDA, CDR2 SQIVND (reference sequence). The CDR3 sequence: CASSIDHLGGSSYNEQFF. The CDR3 DNA reads as TGTGCCAGTAGTATAGATCATCTGGGCGGGAGCTCCTACAATGAGCAGTTCTTC.

The chain combines TRBV5-6 with TRBJ1-3; D unresolved. The germline CDR1 and CDR2 sequences are SGHDT and YYEEEE. Trimming left V 0 bases short and J 0 bases short, with 7 bases between. This CDR3 region has 15 residues. DNA of the CDR3: TGTGCCAGCAGCTTGGTAACTTCCTCTGGAAACACCATATATTTT. This translates into CASSLVTSSGNTIYF.

This chain links TRBV11-2 with TRBJ1-5, with D maybe TRBD1 (6 bases). CDR1 is SGHAT, CDR2 FQNNGV, per germline. The ends were cut back, 0 bases at V and 5 bases at J, with 8 bases in the middle. CDR3 length: 14 residues. The CDR3: CASSLDRGDQPQHF. The CDR3 bases are TGTGCCAGCAGCTTAGACAGGGGCGATCAGCCCCAGCATTTT.

The chain has TRBV19 and TRBJ2-3; tentatively, D is TRBD2 (5 bases). Trimming cost V 4 bases and J 2 bases, with 13 bases left between them. CDR3 length: 15 residues. Germline CDR1 and CDR2: LNHDA and SQIVND (reference sequence). The CDR3 coding sequence is TGTGCCAGTAGTACTCGACGGGGAAACACAGATACGCAGTATTTT. Residues: CASSTRRGNTDTQYF.

The V call is TRBV6-4, the J call TRBJ2-1; TRBD2 is a possible D gene (7 bases). CDR3 size: 15 residues. The V end lost 4 bases, the J end lost 8 bases, and 18 bases lay between the germline ends. From germline, CDR1 is MRHNA and CDR2 SNTAGT. CDR3 sequence (DNA): TGTGCCAGCAGTGTCTGGGGGGGCACGGAGGATGAGCAGTTCTTC. Its translation is CASSVWGGTEDEQFF.

In nucleotides, the CDR3 is TGTGCCAGCAGCTCGGGGACGACAGGGGATATCGGGGAGCTGTTTTTT. It codes for CASSSGTTGDIGELFF. This chain uses TRBV7-3 with TRBJ2-2; TRBD1 matches 8 bases. The CDR3 loop spans 16 amino acids. Losses at the gene ends were 4 bases for V and 7 bases for J; bases not matched to a gene: 11. The germline V gene has CDR1 SGHTA and CDR2 FQGTGA. Looking up the rest from reference TRBV7-3 and TRBJ2-2 gives the full variable domain: GAGVSQTPSNKVTEKGKYVELRCDPISGHTALYWYRQSLGQGPEFLIYFQGTGAADDSGLPNDRFFAVRPEGSVSTLKIQRTERGDSAVYLCASSSGTTGDIGELFFGEGSRLTVL.

The table lists this clone with a few counts. The rearrangement links TRBV9 to TRBJ2-7; TRBD2 agrees at 13 bases. The CDR3 totals 16 residues. The germline V gene encodes CDR1 SGDLS and CDR2 YYNGEE. V trimming: 4 bases; J trimming: 5 bases; junction bases outside the gene matches: 9. The DNA of the CDR3 is TGTGCCAGCAGCCTTCTGGGACTAGCGGGGATCAACGAGCAGTACTTC. Amino acids: CASSLLGLAGINEQYF.

The chain employs TRBV2 and TRBJ1-2; 11 bases are a match to TRBD1. The V segment lost 6 bases and the J segment 5 bases; nucleotides outside the gene matches: 5. Per germline, CDR1 SNHLY and CDR2 FYNNEI. CDR3 length: 14 amino acids. For the CDR3, the DNA is TGTGCCAGCAGCGGACAGGGGGCGCGGTATGGCTACACCTTC. Amino acid sequence: CASSGQGARYGYTF.

The gene calls are TRBV7-3 and TRBJ2-2; TRBD2 aligns across 11 bases. Germline V gene data show CDR1 as SGHTA and CDR2 as FQGTGA. The CDR3 has 17 amino acids. V lost 5 bases, J lost 8 bases, and 13 bases stayed unmatched. CDR3 sequence (DNA): TGTGCCAGCAGCCCCGCCCCACTAGCGGGGGTATCTGGGGAGCTGTTTTTT. Its translation: CASSPAPLAGVSGELFF.

With regard to this clone: Other DNA variants within this sample encode the same CDR3. The chain links TRBV28 to TRBJ1-1; D may be TRBD1 (5 bases). The V gene's germline CDR1 is MDHEN and CDR2 SYDVKM. Trimming took off 3 bases at V and 0 bases at J, with 8 bases between the two ends. This CDR3 is 14 amino acids long. The CDR3 protein is CASSLTVMNTEAFF. As DNA, the CDR3 is TGTGCCAGCAGTTTGACAGTGATGAACACTGAAGCTTTCTTT.

The chain couples TRBV5-1 to TRBJ2-7; 8 bases are shared with TRBD2. V gave up 4 bases and J gave up 3 bases; unmatched junction bases: 6. This CDR3 spans 14 amino acids. The germline CDR1 and CDR2 sequences are SGHRS and YFSETQ. The CDR3 region has the DNA TGCGCCAGCAGCCCGACTAGCGCCGACTACGAGCAGTACTTC. It translates to CASSPTSADYEQYF.

The rearrangement joins TRBV10-1 to TRBJ2-1; a weak D match, TRBD1 (6 bases). Germline CDR1 reads WNHNN; CDR2 reads SYGVQD (reference sequence). The V gene lost 4 bases and the J gene lost 7 bases, with 11 bases spanning the gap. The CDR3 contains 13 residues. CDR3 nucleotides: TGCGCCAGCAGTGCTCACAGGGCTAATGAGCAGTTCTTC. The encoded protein is CASSAHRANEQFF.

The V gene is TRBV5-4, the J gene TRBJ2-3, with 8 bases lining up with TRBD2. V lost 0 bases, J lost 2 bases, and 2 bases stayed unmatched. Germline CDR1 and CDR2: SGHNT and YYREEE (reference sequence). The CDR3 is made up of 15 amino acids. In DNA form, the CDR3 reads TGTGCCAGCAGCTTGGGCGGGGGGATCACAGATACGCAGTATTTT. Protein: CASSLGGGITDTQYF.

Written as DNA, the CDR3 is TGTGCCAGCAGTGTTGAGGGAGGGGAAACCTACGAGCAGTACTTC. Translation: CASSVEGGETYEQYF. The chain carries TRBV2 and TRBJ2-7, with 7 bases matching TRBD2. This CDR3 has 15 amino acids. Germline CDR1 is SNHLY and CDR2 is FYNNEI. The V segment lost 4 bases and the J segment 2 bases; nucleotides outside the gene matches: 8.

The J gene is TRBJ2-7, the V gene TRBV19; 7 positions agree with TRBD2. The CDR3 extends over 14 amino acids. Germline-derived CDR1 and CDR2 are LNHDA and SQIVND (reference sequence). V dropped 3 bases and J dropped 3; count of bases not matched to a gene: 5. Here the CDR3 DNA reads TGTGCCAGTAGTATGGGGGGGGGTCTCTACGAGCAGTACTTC. It codes for CASSMGGGLYEQYF.

In DNA form, the CDR3 reads TGCAGCGTTGCTAGCGGGAGATTGTCAGATACGCAGTATTTT. Translated: CSVASGRLSDTQYF. The gene calls are TRBV29-1 and TRBJ2-3, with 10 bases identical to TRBD2. Per the germline V gene, CDR1 is SQVTM and CDR2 is ANQGSEA. The CDR3 covers 14 residues. Trimming took 4 bases from V and 4 from J; bases not matched to a gene: 5.

A remark on this clone: At the DNA level, this CDR3 is encoded by other sequences in the same sample as well. This rearrangement joins TRBV6-1 to TRBJ1-3; possible D gene TRBD1, 5 bases. The CDR3 is 14 residues long. Trimming stripped 8 bases from V and 0 bases from J, with 11 bases between. CDR1 is MNHNS, CDR2 SASEGT, per germline. The CDR3 region has the DNA TGTGCCAGCGGGAGGGGCTACTCTGGAAACACCATATATTTT. Protein product: CASGRGYSGNTIYF.

This chain links TRBV9 with TRBJ2-7; D might be TRBD1 (6 bases). CDR1 and CDR2 (germline): SGDLS, YYNGEE. V lost 4 bases and J lost 5, with 16 bases in between. The CDR3 is 14 residues long. This CDR3 reads CASSPGTINDEQYF. The CDR3 coding sequence is TGTGCCAGCAGCCCCGGGACAATTAATGACGAGCAGTACTTC.

The chain carries TRBV6-1 and TRBJ1-1, with D hard to call. Germline CDR1 and CDR2: MNHNS and SASEGT. V lost 7 bases and J 0 bases, leaving 9 bases between the germline ends. There are 13 residues in the CDR3. The CDR3 here is CASTIVLNTEAFF. CDR3 DNA sequence: TGTGCCAGCACCATAGTCCTGAACACTGAAGCTTTCTTT.

The V and J genes are TRBV6-5 and TRBJ2-1, with a possible D match to TRBD1 (6 bases). CDR1 and CDR2 from the germline V gene are MNHEY and SVGAGI. The CDR3 is 14 amino acids. Trimming removed 4 bases at V and 8 bases at J, with 15 bases between. The CDR3 nucleotides read TGTGCCAGCAGTTTTTTTACAGGGATCGATGAGCAGTTCTTC. It translates to CASSFFTGIDEQFF.

The genes are TRBV7-3 and TRBJ2-1, with a tentative D call TRBD1 (5 bases). V was pared by 11 bases and J by 6 bases, with 14 bases between. The length of the CDR3 is 12 residues. The germline CDR1 and CDR2 sequences are SGHTA and FQGTGA. The CDR3 is CASNNGANEQFF. The CDR3 region has the DNA TGTGCCTCCAACAATGGGGCCAATGAGCAGTTCTTC.

The rearrangement uses TRBV7-9 and TRBJ2-2, with 10 bases aligning to TRBD1. Germline V lookup: CDR1 SEHNR, CDR2 FQNEAQ (reference sequence). After removal of 5 bases from V and 7 bases from J, the junction contained 7 bases not matched to a gene. The CDR3 has 15 amino acids. The CDR3 sequence: CASSPRQGANGELFF. The CDR3 DNA is TGTGCCAGCAGCCCCAGACAGGGGGCGAACGGGGAGCTGTTTTTT.

Only a few counts were recorded for this clone. This chain links TRBV2 with TRBJ1-6; D possibly corresponds to TRBD1 (5 bases). V shed 4 bases and J shed 7 bases, with 11 bases lying between them. Germline assignment: CDR1 SNHLY and CDR2 FYNNEI. The CDR3 has 14 residues. The CDR3 region has the DNA TGTGCCAGCAGTGGTGGCAGGGAAAATTCACCCCTCCACTTT. Translation gives CASSGGRENSPLHF.